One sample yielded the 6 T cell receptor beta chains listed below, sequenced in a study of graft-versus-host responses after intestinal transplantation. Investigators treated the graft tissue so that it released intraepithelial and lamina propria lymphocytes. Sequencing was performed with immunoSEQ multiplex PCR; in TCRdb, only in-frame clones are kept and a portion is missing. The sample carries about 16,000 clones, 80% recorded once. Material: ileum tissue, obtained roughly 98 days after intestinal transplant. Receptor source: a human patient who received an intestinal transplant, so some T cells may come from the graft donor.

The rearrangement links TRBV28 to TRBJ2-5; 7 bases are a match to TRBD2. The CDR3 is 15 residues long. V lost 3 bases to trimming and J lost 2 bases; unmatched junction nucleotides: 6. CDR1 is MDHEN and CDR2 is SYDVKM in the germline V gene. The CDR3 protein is CASSFAGAAQETQYF. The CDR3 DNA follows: TGTGCCAGCAGTTTCGCGGGAGCCGCACAAGAGACCCAGTACTTC.

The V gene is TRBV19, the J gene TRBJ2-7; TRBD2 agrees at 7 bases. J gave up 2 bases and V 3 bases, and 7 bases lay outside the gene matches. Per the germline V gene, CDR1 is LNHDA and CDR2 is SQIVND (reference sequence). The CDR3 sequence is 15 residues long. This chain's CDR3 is CASSIRGEITYEQYF. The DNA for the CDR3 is TGTGCCAGTAGTATTCGGGGGGAGATAACCTACGAGCAGTACTTC.

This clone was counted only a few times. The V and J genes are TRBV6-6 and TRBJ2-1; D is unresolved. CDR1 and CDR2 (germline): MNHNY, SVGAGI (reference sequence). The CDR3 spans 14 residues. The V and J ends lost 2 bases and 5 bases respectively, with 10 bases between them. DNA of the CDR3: TGTGCCAGCAGTTACATGGGCGTACACAATGAGCAGTTCTTC. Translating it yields CASSYMGVHNEQFF.

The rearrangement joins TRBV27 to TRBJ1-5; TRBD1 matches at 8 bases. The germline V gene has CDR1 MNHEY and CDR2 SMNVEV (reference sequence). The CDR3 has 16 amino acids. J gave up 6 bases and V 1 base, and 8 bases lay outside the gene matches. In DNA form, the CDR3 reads TGTGCCAGCAGTTTATTCTGGACAGGGTTAGGTCAGCCCCAGCATTTT. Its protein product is CASSLFWTGLGQPQHF.

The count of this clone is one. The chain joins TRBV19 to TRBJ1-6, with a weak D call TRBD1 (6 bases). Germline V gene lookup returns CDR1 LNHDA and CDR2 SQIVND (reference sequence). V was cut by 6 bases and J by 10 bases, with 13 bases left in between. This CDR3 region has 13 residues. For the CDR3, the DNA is TGTGCCAGTAGGTCCCAGGGGAACTCACCCCTCCACTTT. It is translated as CASRSQGNSPLHF. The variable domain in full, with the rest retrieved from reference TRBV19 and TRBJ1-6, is DGGITQSPKYLFRKEGQNVTLSCEQNLNHDAMYWYRQDPGQGLRLIYYSQIVNDFQKGDIAEGYSVSREKKESFPLTVTSAQKNPTAFYLCASRSQGNSPLHFGNGTRLTVT.

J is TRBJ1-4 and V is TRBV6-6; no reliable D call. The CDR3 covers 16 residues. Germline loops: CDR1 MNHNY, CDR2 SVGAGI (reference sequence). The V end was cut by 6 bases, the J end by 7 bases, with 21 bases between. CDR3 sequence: CASSNEAWPPSEKLFF. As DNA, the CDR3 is TGTGCCAGCAGCAATGAAGCATGGCCACCCTCTGAAAAACTGTTTTTT.